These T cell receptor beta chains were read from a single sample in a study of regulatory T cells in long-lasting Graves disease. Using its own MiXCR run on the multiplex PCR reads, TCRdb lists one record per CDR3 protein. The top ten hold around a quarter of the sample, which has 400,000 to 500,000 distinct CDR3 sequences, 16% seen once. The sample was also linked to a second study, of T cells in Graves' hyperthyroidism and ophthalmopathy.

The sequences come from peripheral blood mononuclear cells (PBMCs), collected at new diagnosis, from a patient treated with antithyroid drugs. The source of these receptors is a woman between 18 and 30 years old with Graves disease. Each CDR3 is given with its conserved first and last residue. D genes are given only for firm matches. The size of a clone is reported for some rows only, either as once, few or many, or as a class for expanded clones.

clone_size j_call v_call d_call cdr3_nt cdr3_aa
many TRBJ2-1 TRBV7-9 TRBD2 TGTGCCAGCAGCTTCGCGGGAGTGTTCAATGAGCAGTTCTTC CASSFAGVFNEQFF
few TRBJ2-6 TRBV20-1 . TGCAGTGCTAGAGGAAGCGGGTCTGGGGCCAACGTCCTGACTTTC CSARGSGSGANVLTF
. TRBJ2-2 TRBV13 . TGTGCCAGCAGCCTACTTGAACACCCCGGGGAGCTGTTTTTT CASSLLEHPGELFF
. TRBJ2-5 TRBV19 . TGTGCCAGTACCGTGAGGGGTGGCGAGACCCAGTACTTC CASTVRGGETQYF
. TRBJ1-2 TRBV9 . TGTGCCAGCAGCGCCAACTATGGCTACACCTTC CASSANYGYTF
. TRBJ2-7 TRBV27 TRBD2 TGTGCCAGCAGTTTTAGCGGGCTGAGCTCCTACGAGCAGTACTTC CASSFSGLSSYEQYF
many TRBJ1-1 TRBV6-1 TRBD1 TGTGCCAGCAGTCCTTCCGGCCCCGGGACAGGGACTTCTCGGGCTTTCTTT CASSPSGPGTGTSRAFF
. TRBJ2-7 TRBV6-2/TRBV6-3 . TGTGCCAGCAGTTACGAATGGACACTCGTCTCCTACGAGCAGTACTTC CASSYEWTLVSYEQYF
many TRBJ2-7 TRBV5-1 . TGCGCCAGCAGAGAAGCTAGACTCTCCTACGAGCAGTACTTC CASREARLSYEQYF
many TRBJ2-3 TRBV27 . TGTGCCAGCAGCCCCTTGGAGGTCACAGATACGCAGTATTTT CASSPLEVTDTQYF
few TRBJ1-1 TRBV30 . TGTGCCTGGAGTGTACGGGGGGAAAACACTGAAGCTTTCTTT CAWSVRGENTEAFF
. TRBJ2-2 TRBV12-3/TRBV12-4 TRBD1 TGTGCCAGCAGTTTAGGGGGACAGGGAACCGGGGAGCTGTTTTTT CASSLGGQGTGELFF
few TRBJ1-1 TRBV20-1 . TGCAGTGCTAGAGATCCTGGGGGACGGACTGAAGCTTTCTTT CSARDPGGRTEAFF
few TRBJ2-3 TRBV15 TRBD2 TGTGCCACCAGCAGGGTACTCGGGACTAGCGGGCGGAATACGCAGTATTTT CATSRVLGTSGRNTQYF
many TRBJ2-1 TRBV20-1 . TGCAGTGCTAGAGATAGCCTAGCGCCGAACAATGAGCAGTTCTTC CSARDSLAPNNEQFF
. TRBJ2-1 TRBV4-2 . TGTGCCAGCAGCCAAGATCTGGGGCGGGTTAGCTCCTACAATGAGCAGTTCTTC CASSQDLGRVSSYNEQFF